The text below deals with one T cell receptor (beta chain). Its antigen remains unknown. The sample contains more than one DNA sequence encoding this CDR3. This sample is part of a study of shared clonotypes between healthy human individuals. Findings and caveats of the study: Clonotype sharing across a few donors was observed for around 5% of naive CD4 clonotypes.

The method was immunoSEQ multiplex PCR; TCRdb's version includes in-frame clones alone and lacks a portion of them. The repertoire includes millions of clones, 90% to 95% of them detected once, and 0.39% sits in the top ten. This CDR3 contains 14 residues. Per the germline V gene, CDR1 is SGHRS and CDR2 is YFSETQ. The V gene lost 0 bases and the J gene lost 5 bases, with 12 bases spanning the gap. This clonotype was obtained from a man aged 18 to 29 in good health. Some clones in this sample may be carry-over from other donors' samples. Source material: naive CD4+ T cells from PBMCs. Subset reported: CD45RA+ positively selected. The chain combines TRBV5-1 with TRBJ2-7; D possibly corresponds to TRBD1 (6 bases). The CDR3, as DNA: TGCGCCAGCAGCTTGGGGCAGGGGTTCGACGAGCAGTACTTC. This encodes CASSLGQGFDEQYF.